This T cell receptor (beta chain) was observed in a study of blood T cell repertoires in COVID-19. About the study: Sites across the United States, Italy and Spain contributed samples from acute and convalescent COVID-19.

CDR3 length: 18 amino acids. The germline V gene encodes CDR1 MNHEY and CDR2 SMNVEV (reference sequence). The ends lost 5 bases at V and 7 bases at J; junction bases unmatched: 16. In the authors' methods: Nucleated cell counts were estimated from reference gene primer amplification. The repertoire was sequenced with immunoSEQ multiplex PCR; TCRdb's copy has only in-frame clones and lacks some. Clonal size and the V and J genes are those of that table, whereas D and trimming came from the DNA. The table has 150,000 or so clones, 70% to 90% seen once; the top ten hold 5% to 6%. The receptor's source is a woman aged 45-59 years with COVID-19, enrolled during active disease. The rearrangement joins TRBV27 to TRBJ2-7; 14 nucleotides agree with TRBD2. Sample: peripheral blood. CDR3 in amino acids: CASSTKTGLAGDLEEQYF. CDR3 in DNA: TGTGCCAGCAGTACAAAAACGGGACTAGCGGGGGATCTAGAGGAGCAGTACTTC.